Shown below are 10 T cell receptor beta chains from a single sample sequenced in a study of identifying expanded T cells in peripheral blood. Assay: immunoSEQ multiplex PCR; the TCRdb copy retains only in-frame clones and omits some. This sample has about 130,000 clones, with 80% to 90% found just once. The sequencing input was blood. These receptors were taken from a person aged 18 to 75 in good health.

V and J are TRBV19 and TRBJ1-1, with D uncertain. Germline V gene lookup returns CDR1 LNHDA and CDR2 SQIVND (reference sequence). The CDR3 runs 12 residues. Trimming stripped 10 bases from V and 0 bases from J, with 9 bases between. The chain's CDR3 is CANLYMNTEAFF. The DNA for the CDR3 is TGTGCCAACCTCTATATGAACACTGAAGCTTTCTTT.

The chain links TRBV7-9 to TRBJ2-6, with D perhaps matching TRBD1 or TRBD2 (5 bases each). The CDR3 covers 17 residues. Germline V gene data show CDR1 as SEHNR and CDR2 as FQNEAQ (reference sequence). Trimming cost V 1 base and J 0 bases, with 10 bases left between them. CDR3 loop: CASSLEGRRSGANVLTF. CDR3 DNA sequence: TGTGCCAGCAGCTTAGAGGGACGACGCTCTGGGGCCAACGTCCTGACTTTC.

V is TRBV7-3 and J is TRBJ2-2; D gene unclear. The V end lost 5 bases, the J end lost 7 bases, and 17 bases lay between the germline ends. In germline, CDR1 is SGHTA, CDR2 FQGTGA. This CDR3 has 15 amino acids. The CDR3: CASSPTGPGHGELFF. DNA for the CDR3: TGTGCCAGCAGCCCCACCGGACCGGGCCACGGGGAGCTGTTTTTT.

This rearrangement joins TRBV11-3 to TRBJ2-1, with D hard to call. From germline, CDR1 is SGHNT and CDR2 YENEEA. V was trimmed by 4 bases and J by 6 bases, leaving 10 bases between them. This CDR3 has 13 residues. CDR3 nucleotide sequence: TGTGCCAGCAGCTGGAGTTGGGGCAATGAGCAGTTCTTC. As protein: CASSWSWGNEQFF.

This chain uses TRBV19 with TRBJ2-1; D perhaps matches TRBD2 (5 bases). CDR3 length: 14 amino acids. V lost 5 bases and J lost 3, with 11 bases in between. Germline CDR1 reads LNHDA; CDR2 reads SQIVND (reference sequence). The DNA for the CDR3 is TGTGCCAGTAGTCTCCGGGGTGACTACAATGAGCAGTTCTTC. Translation: CASSLRGDYNEQFF.

The CDR3 here is CASSKGWDTGELFF. The DNA for the CDR3 is TGTGCCAGTAGTAAGGGTTGGGACACCGGGGAGCTGTTTTTT. The rearrangement uses TRBV19 and TRBJ2-2; D uncertain. Germline V lookup: CDR1 LNHDA, CDR2 SQIVND (reference sequence). Trimming stripped 4 bases from V and 3 bases from J, with 9 bases between. The length of the CDR3 is 14 residues.

The chain recombines TRBV27 with TRBJ2-1, with a possible D match to TRBD2 (6 bases). Germline V CDR1 and CDR2: MNHEY, SMNVEV (reference sequence). The ends were cut back, 2 bases at V and 3 bases at J, with 14 bases in the middle. The CDR3 is 16 amino acids. CDR3 sequence reads: CASSLTLAGFYNEQFF. The CDR3 DNA is TGTGCCAGCAGTTTAACCCTCGCGGGATTCTACAATGAGCAGTTCTTC.

The chain employs TRBV6-5 and TRBJ2-3, with D perhaps matching TRBD2 (5 bases). Trimming stripped 2 bases from V and 0 bases from J, with 12 bases between. The CDR3 is 16 amino acids. CDR1 is MNHEY, CDR2 SVGAGI, per germline. The CDR3 DNA follows: TGTGCCAGCAGTTACGGATCCGGGGATAGCACAGATACGCAGTATTTT. It codes for CASSYGSGDSTDTQYF.

The CDR3 coding sequence is TGTGCCAGCAGCCAAGGCCGGACTATTGGACAAGAGACCCAGTACTTC. The encoded protein is CASSQGRTIGQETQYF. The chain uses TRBV4-2 and TRBJ2-5; D is possibly TRBD2 (6 bases). Germline-derived CDR1 and CDR2 are LGHNA and YNFKEQ. The CDR3 spans 16 residues. V shed 1 base and J shed 2 bases, with 14 bases lying between them.

As to this clone: The junction departs from germline at one end; a sequencing error may be responsible. V gene TRBV5-4 combines with J gene TRBJ1-5, with 8 bases identical to TRBD1. CDR1 is SGHNT and CDR2 is YYREEE in the germline V gene (reference sequence). This CDR3 comprises 15 residues. In nucleotides, the CDR3 is TGCGCCAGCAGCCCCAGGACAGGGAGCGTTCAGTCCCAGCATTTT. It specifies CASSPRTGSVQSQHF. Filled out from reference TRBV5-4 and TRBJ1-5, the complete variable domain reads ETGVTQSPTHLIKTRGQQVTLRCSSQSGHNTVSWYQQALGQGPQFIFQYYREEENGRGNFPPRFSGLQFPNYSSELNVNALELDDSALYLCASSPRTGSVQSQHFGDGTRLSIL.